The T cell receptor beta chain described here comes from a study of shared clonotypes between healthy human individuals. In regard to this clone: This specimen includes other DNA sequences encoding the same CDR3.

Profiling relied on immunoSEQ multiplex PCR, and the TCRdb table lists in-frame clones only, not all of them. The sample carries hundreds of thousands of clones, around 80% recorded once. Trimming took 0 bases from V and 2 from J, leaving 4 bases between them. Germline lookup yields CDR1 KGHSH and CDR2 LQKENI. CDR3 length equals 14 residues. This receptor was taken from a woman aged 35 to 49 in good health. Some clones in this sample may be carry-over from other donors' samples. This rearrangement joins TRBV18 to TRBJ2-2; no clear D. The specimen was PBMCs. CDR3 amino acids: CASSPPSNTGELFF. The DNA for the CDR3 is TGTGCCAGCTCACCACCTTCAAACACCGGGGAGCTGTTTTTT.